This T cell receptor (beta chain) emerged from a study of tumor-infiltrating lymphocytes in primary liver carcinoma. Looking at the study overall: All patients, whether men or women, fell within 30 to 69 years of age. Stage T1-T3 N0M0 tumors measured 4.2 to 10 cm at most.

This clonotype showed up just a few times. Antigen: not known. At one end the junction does not follow the germline gene, possibly because of a read error. General study results and limits: Tumors reached a significantly greater top-250-clone fraction than blood did (p = 0.039).

From roughly 500 ng total RNA, TCR beta cDNA was generated with a primer in the constant region. Three-round nested multiplex PCR performed with slightly modified ARM-PCR produced the TCR beta libraries. The opening two PCR rounds, about 11 cycles each, paired TRBV1-TRBV30 forward primers with a C-beta reverse primer. TCRdb independently ran MiXCR on the multiplex PCR reads; one entry per CDR3 protein. This table holds 75,000 to 80,000 distinct CDR3 sequences, approximately 62% found once. The germline V gene encodes CDR1 MNHNS and CDR2 SASEGT. The CDR3 totals 13 residues. Extraction of RNA together with DNA used about 18-31 mg of unsorted bulk tissue. There were only treatment-naive patients, all with chronic HBV infection.

Input material: tumor-adjacent normal liver tissue. This TCR was sampled from a man aged 40-49 years with primary liver carcinoma and hepatitis B virus infection. The V gene is TRBV6-1, the J gene TRBJ2-7, with D uncertain. In DNA form, the CDR3 reads TGTGCTAGCAGTGAAACTTACGACCTCGGGCAGTACTTC. Its translation: CASSETYDLGQYF.